This T cell receptor beta chain was identified during a study of OX40 agonist ivuxolimab in advanced cancers. Overall study context: Participants, about 83% male, averaged 60 years of age, ranging from roughly 20 to 85.

Sequenced by immunoSEQ multiplex PCR; TCRdb stores in-frame clones only, minus some. Altogether tens of thousands of clones are present, 70% to 90% being singletons, with the ten largest covering around 2%. In its sample, this clone was seen once. The antigen is undetermined. Germline values: CDR1 LGHNA, CDR2 YNFKEQ. The CDR3 consists of 15 residues. The trim removed 0 bases at V and 2 bases at J, leaving 3 bases unmatched. Study observations and caveats: At doses 0.1 to 3.0 mg/kg, CD4+ and CD8+ clones expanded. Low normalized T-cell clonal expansion was also seen in some nonresponders. CD8+ T cells (on average) carried more expanded clones than CD4+ T cells.

The J gene is TRBJ2-7, the V gene TRBV4-2; 8 bases agree with TRBD2. The material sequenced was CD4+ or CD8+ T cells sorted from blood, taken in a trial of the OX40 agonist ivuxolimab. The TCR originated in an adult with an advanced solid tumor such as melanoma, head and neck, liver or kidney cancer. The CDR3 DNA sequence: TGTGCCAGCAGCCAAGATCTCGGGAGGGCCTACGAGCAGTACTTC. Translating gives CASSQDLGRAYEQYF.